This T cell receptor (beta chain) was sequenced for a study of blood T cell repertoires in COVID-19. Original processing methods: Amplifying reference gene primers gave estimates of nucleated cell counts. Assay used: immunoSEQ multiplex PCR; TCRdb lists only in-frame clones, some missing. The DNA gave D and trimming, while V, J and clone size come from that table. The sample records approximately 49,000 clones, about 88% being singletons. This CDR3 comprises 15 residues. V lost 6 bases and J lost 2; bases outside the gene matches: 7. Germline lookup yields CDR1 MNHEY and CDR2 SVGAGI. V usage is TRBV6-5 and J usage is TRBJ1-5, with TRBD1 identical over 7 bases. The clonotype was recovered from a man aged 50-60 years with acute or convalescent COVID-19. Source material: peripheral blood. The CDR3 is CASSLGQVRNQPQHF. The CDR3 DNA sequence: TGTGCCAGCAGCCTCGGACAGGTTCGCAATCAGCCCCAGCATTTT.